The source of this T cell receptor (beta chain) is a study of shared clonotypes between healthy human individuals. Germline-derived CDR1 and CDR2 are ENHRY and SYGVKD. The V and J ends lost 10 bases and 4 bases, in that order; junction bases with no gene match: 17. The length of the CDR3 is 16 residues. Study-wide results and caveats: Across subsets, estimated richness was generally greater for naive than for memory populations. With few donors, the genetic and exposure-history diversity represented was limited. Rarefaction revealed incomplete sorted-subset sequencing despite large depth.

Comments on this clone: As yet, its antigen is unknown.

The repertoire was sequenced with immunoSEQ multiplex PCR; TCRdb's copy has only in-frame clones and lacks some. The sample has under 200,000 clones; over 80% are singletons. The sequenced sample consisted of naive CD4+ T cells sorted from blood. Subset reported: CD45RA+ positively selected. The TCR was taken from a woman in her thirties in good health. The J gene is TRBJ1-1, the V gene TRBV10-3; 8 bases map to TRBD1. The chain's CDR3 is CANSPGTGIGGTEAFF. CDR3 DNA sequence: TGTGCCAACTCCCCCGGGACAGGAATCGGAGGCACTGAAGCTTTCTTT.